This T cell receptor beta chain stems from a study of blood T cells in healthy people across ages. Overall study findings and caveats: Percentage of naive T cells showed a strong correlation with TCR beta diversity. Total diversity from one million sequenced T cells was likely underestimated.

A second PCR of roughly 6 to 12 cycles used a sample-barcoded 5' primer and a J-beta primer mix. TCRdb re-derived calls from the 5' RACE reads in MiXCR, one entry per CDR3 protein. The profile covers about 2 million distinct CDR3 sequences, with roughly 52% appearing a single time and over 2% taken by the ten largest. Healthy Caucasian individuals from Russia aged roughly 6 to 95 served as donors. Roughly 9.2 milliliters of peripheral blood were drawn from each donor into EDTA-treated tubes. Per the germline V gene, CDR1 is SQVTM and CDR2 is ANQGSEA. This CDR3 has 13 residues. This clonotype showed up just once. The antigen remains undetermined. Mismatch with germline at one junction end may stem from a read error.

The gene calls are TRBV29-1 and TRBJ2-1; 7 nucleotides line up with TRBD1. The receptor was derived from a middle-aged woman in good health. The source material was blood. The CDR3 region has the DNA TGCAGCGGCGAACAGGGGTCCTACAGTGAGCAGTTCTTC. Amino acid sequence: CSGEQGSYSEQFF.